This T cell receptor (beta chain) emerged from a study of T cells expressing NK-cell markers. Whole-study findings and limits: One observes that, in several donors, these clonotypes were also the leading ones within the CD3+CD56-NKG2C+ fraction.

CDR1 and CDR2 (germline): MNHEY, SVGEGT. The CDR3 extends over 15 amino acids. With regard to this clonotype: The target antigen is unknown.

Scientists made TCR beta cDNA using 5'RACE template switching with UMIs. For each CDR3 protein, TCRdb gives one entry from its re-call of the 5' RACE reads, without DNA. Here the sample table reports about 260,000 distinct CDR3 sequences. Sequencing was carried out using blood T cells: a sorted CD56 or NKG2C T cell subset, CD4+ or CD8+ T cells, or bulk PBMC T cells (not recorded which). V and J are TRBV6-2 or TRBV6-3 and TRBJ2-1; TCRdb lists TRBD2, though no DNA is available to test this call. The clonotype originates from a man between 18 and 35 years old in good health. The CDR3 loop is CASSYVSSLFYEQFF.